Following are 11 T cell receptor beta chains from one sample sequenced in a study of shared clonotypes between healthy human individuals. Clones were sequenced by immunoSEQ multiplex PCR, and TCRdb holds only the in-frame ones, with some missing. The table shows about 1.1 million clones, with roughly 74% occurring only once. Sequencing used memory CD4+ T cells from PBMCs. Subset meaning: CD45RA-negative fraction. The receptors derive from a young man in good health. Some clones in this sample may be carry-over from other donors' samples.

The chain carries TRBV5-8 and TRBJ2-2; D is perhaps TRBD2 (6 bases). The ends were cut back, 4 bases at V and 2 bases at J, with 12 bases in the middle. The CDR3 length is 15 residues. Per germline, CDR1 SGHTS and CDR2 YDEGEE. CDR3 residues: CASSGGPINTGELFF. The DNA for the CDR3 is TGTGCCAGCAGCGGAGGGCCCATAAACACCGGGGAGCTGTTTTTT.

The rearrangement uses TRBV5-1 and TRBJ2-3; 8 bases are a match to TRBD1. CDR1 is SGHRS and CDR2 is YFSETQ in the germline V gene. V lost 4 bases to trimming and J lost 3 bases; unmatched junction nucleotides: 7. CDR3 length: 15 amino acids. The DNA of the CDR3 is TGCGCCAGCAGCCCACAAACAGGGGGGACAGATACGCAGTATTTT. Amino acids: CASSPQTGGTDTQYF.

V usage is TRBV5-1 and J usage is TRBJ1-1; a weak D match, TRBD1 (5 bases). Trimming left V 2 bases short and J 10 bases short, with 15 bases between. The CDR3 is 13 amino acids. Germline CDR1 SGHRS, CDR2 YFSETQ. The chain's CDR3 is CASSFRSTGGAFF. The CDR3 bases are TGCGCCAGCAGCTTTAGGTCAACCGGGGGAGCTTTCTTT.

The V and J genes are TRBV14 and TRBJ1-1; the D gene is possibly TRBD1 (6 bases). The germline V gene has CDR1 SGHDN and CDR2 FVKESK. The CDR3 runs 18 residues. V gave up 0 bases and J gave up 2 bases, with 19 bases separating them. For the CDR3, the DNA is TGTGCCAGCAGCCAAGAGGCAAGGACAGCGGGCTACAACACTGAAGCTTTCTTT. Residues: CASSQEARTAGYNTEAFF.

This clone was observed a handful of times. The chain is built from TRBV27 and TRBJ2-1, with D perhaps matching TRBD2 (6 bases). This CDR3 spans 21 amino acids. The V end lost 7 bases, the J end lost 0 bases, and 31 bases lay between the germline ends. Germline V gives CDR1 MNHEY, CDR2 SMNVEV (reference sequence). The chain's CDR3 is CASKKWGGSGQVPSSYNEQFF. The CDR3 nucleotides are TGTGCCAGCAAAAAGTGGGGCGGCAGCGGGCAGGTTCCTAGCTCCTACAATGAGCAGTTCTTC.

CDR3 DNA: TGTGCCAGCAGTGAACGACCCTTCCCAATAAAACTGTTTTTT. Amino acid sequence: CASSERPFPIKLFF. The chain links TRBV6-1 to TRBJ1-4; D gene uncertain. The CDR3 contains 14 residues. The V end lost 2 bases, the J end lost 10 bases, and 14 bases lay between the germline ends. CDR1 is MNHNS and CDR2 is SASEGT in the germline V gene.

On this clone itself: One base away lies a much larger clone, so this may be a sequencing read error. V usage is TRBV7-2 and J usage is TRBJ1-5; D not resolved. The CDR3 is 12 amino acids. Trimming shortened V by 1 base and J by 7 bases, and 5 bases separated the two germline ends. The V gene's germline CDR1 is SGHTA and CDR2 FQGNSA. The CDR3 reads CASSLDKQPQHF. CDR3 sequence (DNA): TGTGCCAGCAGCTTAGATAAACAGCCCCAGCATTTT.

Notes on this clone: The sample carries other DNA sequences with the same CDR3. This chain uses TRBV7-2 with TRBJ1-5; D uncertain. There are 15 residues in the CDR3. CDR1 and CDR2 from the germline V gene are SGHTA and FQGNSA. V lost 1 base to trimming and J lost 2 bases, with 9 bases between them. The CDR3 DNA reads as TGTGCCAGCAGCTTAGGGAATAGGGGCAATCAGCCCCAGCATTTT. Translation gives CASSLGNRGNQPQHF. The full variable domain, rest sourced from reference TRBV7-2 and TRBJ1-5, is GAGVSQSPSNKVTEKGKDVELRCDPISGHTALYWYRQSLGQGLEFLIYFQGNSAPDKSGLPSDRFSAERTGGSVSTLTIQRTQQEDSAVYLCASSLGNRGNQPQHFGDGTRLSIL.

CDR3 in DNA: TGTGCCAGCAGCCTTGGGACTAGCGGGACAGGCCAAGAGACCCAGTACTTC. Protein product: CASSLGTSGTGQETQYF. This chain connects TRBV7-3 to TRBJ2-5; 13 bases fit TRBD2. This CDR3 contains 17 residues. Germline V CDR1 and CDR2: SGHTA, FQGTGA. V was pared by 5 bases and J by 1 base, with 7 bases of the junction left unmatched.

Written as DNA, the CDR3 is TGTGCCAGCAGCTTAGAGCGGGGGGAGCAGTTCTTC. Translating it yields CASSLERGEQFF. The genes are TRBV7-6 and TRBJ2-1, with TRBD2 identical over 8 bases. Germline loops: CDR1 SGHVS, CDR2 FNYEAQ. V was pared by 1 base and J by 10 bases, with 0 bases of the junction left unmatched. The CDR3 has 12 amino acids.

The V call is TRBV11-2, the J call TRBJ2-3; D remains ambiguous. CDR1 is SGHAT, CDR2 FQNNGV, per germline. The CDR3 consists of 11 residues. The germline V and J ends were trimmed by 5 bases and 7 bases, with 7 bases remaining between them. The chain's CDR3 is CASSPGNTQYF. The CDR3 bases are TGTGCCAGCAGCCCTGGAAATACGCAGTATTTT. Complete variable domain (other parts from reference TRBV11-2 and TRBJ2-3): EAGVAQSPRYKIIEKRQSVAFWCNPISGHATLYWYQQILGQGPKLLIQFQNNGVVDDSQLPKDRFSAERLKGVDSTLKIQPAKLEDSAVYLCASSPGNTQYFGPGTRLTVL.